This section outlines one T cell receptor (beta chain) sequence together with its context. Isolation yielded PBMCs, at least 6.5 million per sample, in every case. Then a second PCR, running about 6 to 11 cycles, was carried out with a sample-barcoded 5' primer and a J-beta primer mix. TCRdb re-called the 5' RACE reads through MiXCR, storing one row per CDR3 protein. The repertoire has hundreds of thousands of distinct CDR3 sequences, roughly 49% of them found once; the top ten carry roughly 31%. The sample originates from a study of blood T cells in healthy people across ages. In germline, CDR1 is GTSNPN, CDR2 SVGIG (reference sequence). The CDR3 loop spans 14 amino acids. J lost 3 bases, V lost 1 base, and 5 bases had no gene match.

The chain is built from TRBV30 and TRBJ1-1; 7 bases are a match to TRBD1. Sequencing was performed on blood. The sequence came from a woman aged 60 to 75 in good health. CDR3 DNA sequence: TGTGCCTGGAGTGCTACAGGGGAGGACACTGAAGCTTTCTTT. It codes for CAWSATGEDTEAFF. Supplemented by reference TRBV30 and TRBJ1-1, the full variable domain reads SQTIHQWPATLVQPVGSPLSLECTVEGTSNPNLYWYRQAAGRGLQLLFYSVGIGQISSEVPQNLSASRPQDRQFILSSKKLLLSDSGFYLCAWSATGEDTEAFFGQGTRLTVV.